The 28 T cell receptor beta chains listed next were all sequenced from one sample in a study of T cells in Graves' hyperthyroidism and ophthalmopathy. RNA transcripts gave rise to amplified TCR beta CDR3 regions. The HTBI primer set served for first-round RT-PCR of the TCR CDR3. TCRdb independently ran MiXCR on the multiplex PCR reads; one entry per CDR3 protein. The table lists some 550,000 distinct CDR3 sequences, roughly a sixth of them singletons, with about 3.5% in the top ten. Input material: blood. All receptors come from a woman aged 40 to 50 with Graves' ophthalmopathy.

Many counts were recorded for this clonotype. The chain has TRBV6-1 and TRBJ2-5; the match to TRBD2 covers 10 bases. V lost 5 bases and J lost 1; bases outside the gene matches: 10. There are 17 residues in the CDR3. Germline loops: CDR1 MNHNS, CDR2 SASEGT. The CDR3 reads CASSRTSGGVRQETQYF. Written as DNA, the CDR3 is TGTGCCAGCAGTAGGACTAGCGGTGGAGTTCGCCAAGAGACCCAGTACTTC.

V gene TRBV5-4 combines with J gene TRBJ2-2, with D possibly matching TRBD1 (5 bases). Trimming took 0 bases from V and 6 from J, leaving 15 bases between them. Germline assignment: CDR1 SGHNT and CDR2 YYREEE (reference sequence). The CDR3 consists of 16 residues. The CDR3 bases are TGTGCCAGCAGCTTGGGGGGCACGGCCCAGGCCGGGGAGCTGTTTTTT. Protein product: CASSLGGTAQAGELFF.

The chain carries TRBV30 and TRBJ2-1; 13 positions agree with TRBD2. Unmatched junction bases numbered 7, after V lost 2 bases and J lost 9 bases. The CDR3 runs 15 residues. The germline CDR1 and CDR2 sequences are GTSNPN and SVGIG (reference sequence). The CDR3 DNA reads TGTGCCTGGAGTCGTACTAGCGGGAGGGCAGGTGAGCAGTTCTTC. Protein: CAWSRTSGRAGEQFF.

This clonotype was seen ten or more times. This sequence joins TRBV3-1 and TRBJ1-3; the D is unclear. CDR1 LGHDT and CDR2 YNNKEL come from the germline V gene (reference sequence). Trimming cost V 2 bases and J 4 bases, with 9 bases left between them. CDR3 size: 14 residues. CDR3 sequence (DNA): TGTGCCAGCAGCCAAAAGGGAACCGGAAACACCATATATTTT. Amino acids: CASSQKGTGNTIYF.

This CDR3 is CASSRGTSSYEQYF. The CDR3 bases are TGTGCCAGCAGCAGAGGGACTAGCTCCTACGAGCAGTACTTC. The rearrangement links TRBV6-1 to TRBJ2-7, with 8 bases matching TRBD2. CDR1 is MNHNS, CDR2 SASEGT, per germline. The ends lost 6 bases at V and 0 bases at J; junction bases unmatched: 4. The CDR3 is made up of 14 amino acids.

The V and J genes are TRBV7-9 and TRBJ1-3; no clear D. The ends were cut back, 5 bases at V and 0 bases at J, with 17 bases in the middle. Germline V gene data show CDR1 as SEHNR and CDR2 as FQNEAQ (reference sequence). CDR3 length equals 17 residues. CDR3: CASSPKGGRHSGNTIYF. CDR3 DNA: TGTGCCAGCAGCCCCAAGGGCGGACGGCACTCTGGAAACACCATATATTTT.

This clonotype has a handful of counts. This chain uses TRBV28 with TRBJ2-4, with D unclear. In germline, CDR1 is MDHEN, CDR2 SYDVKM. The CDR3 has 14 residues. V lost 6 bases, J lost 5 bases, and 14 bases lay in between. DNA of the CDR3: TGTGCCAGCAGCCCTGGGAACATGGAAAACATTCAGTACTTC. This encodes CASSPGNMENIQYF.

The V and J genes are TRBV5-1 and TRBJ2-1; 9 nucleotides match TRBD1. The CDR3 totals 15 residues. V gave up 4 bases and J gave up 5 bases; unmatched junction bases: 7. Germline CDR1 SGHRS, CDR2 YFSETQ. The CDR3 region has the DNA TGCGCCAGCAGCCCCGACGGGACAGGGAACAATGAGCAGTTCTTC. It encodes CASSPDGTGNNEQFF. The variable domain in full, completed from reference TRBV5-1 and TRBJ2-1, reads KAGVTQTPRYLIKTRGQQVTLSCSPISGHRSVSWYQQTPGQGLQFLFEYFSETQRNKGNFPGRFSGRQFSNSRSEMNVSTLELGDSALYLCASSPDGTGNNEQFFGPGTRLTVL.

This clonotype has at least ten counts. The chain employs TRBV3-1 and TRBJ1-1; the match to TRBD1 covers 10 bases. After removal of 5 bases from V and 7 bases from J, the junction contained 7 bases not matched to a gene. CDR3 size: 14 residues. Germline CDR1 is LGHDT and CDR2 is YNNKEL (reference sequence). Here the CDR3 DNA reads TGTGCCAGCAGCTTTGACAGGGGGCATAGTGAAGCTTTCTTT. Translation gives CASSFDRGHSEAFF.

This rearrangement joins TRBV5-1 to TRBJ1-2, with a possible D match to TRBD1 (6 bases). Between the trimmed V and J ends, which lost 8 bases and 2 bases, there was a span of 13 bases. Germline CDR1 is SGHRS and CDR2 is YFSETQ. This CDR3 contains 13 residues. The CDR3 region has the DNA TGCGCCAGTAAGGGGGGAGCGAACTATGGCTACACCTTC. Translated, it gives CASKGGANYGYTF. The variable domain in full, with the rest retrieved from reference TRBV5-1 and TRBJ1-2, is KAGVTQTPRYLIKTRGQQVTLSCSPISGHRSVSWYQQTPGQGLQFLFEYFSETQRNKGNFPGRFSGRQFSNSRSEMNVSTLELGDSALYLCASKGGANYGYTFGSGTRLTVV.

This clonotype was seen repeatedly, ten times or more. The CDR3 sequence: CASSPTGEGPYGYTF. DNA of the CDR3: TGTGCCAGCAGCCCCACGGGGGAAGGGCCTTATGGCTACACCTTC. V gene TRBV2 combines with J gene TRBJ1-2; a possible D gene is TRBD1 (5 bases). CDR1 is SNHLY and CDR2 is FYNNEI in the germline V gene. The CDR3 contains 15 residues. V was pared by 6 bases and J by 5 bases, with 19 bases between.

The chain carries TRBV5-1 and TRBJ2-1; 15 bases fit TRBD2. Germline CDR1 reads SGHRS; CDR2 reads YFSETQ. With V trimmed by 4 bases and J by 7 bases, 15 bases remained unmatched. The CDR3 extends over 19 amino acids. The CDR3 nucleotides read TGCGCCAGCAGCCCCCAAGGGGGTCCGGGGACTAGCGGGAGGAATGAGCAGTTCTTC. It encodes CASSPQGGPGTSGRNEQFF.

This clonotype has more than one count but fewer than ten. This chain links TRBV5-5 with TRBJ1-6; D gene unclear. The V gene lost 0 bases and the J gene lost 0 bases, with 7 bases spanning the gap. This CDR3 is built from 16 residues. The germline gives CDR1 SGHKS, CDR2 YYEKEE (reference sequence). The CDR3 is CASSLGVTSYNSPLHF. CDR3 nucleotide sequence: TGTGCCAGCAGCTTGGGAGTGACCTCCTATAATTCACCCCTCCACTTT.

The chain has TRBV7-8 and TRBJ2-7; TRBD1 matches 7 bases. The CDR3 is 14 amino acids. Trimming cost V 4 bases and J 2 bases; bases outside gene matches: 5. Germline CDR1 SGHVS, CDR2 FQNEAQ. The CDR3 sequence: CASSSGQLTYEQYF. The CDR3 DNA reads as TGTGCCAGCAGCTCGGGACAGTTGACCTACGAGCAGTACTTC.

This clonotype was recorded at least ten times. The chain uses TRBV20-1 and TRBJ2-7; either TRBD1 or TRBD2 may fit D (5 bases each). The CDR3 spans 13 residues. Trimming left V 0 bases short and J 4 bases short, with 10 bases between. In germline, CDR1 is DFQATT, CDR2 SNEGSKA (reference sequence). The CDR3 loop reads CSARDWGSYEQYF. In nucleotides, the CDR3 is TGCAGTGCTAGAGATTGGGGGAGTTACGAGCAGTACTTC.

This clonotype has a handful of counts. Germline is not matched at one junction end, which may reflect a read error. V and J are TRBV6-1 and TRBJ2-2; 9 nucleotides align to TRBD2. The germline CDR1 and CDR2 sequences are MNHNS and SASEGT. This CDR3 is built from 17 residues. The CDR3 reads CASSDAKTSGDTGGLFF. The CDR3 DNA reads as TGTGCCAGCAGCGACGCTAAGACTAGCGGAGACACCGGGGGGCTGTTTTTT.

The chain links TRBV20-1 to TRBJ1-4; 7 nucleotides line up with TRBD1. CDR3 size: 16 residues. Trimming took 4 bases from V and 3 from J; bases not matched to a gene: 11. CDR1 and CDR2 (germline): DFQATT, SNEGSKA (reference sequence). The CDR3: CSAKGQVPAANEKLFF. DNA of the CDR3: TGCAGTGCTAAAGGACAGGTTCCCGCAGCTAATGAAAAACTGTTTTTT.

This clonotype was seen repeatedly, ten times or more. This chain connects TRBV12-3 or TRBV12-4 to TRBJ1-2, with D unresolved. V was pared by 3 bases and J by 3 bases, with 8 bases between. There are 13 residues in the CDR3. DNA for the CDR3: TGTGCCAGCAGTTTGAGGCGGCACTATGGCTACACCTTC. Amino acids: CASSLRRHYGYTF.

The CDR3: CASSLFGTGYNEQFF. Written as DNA, the CDR3 is TGTGCCAGCAGCTTATTTGGGACAGGCTACAATGAGCAGTTCTTC. The chain recombines TRBV7-3 with TRBJ2-1, with TRBD1 matching 8 bases. Trimming took 2 bases from V and 3 from J; bases not matched to a gene: 3. CDR1 is SGHTA, CDR2 FQGTGA, per germline. CDR3 length: 15 amino acids.

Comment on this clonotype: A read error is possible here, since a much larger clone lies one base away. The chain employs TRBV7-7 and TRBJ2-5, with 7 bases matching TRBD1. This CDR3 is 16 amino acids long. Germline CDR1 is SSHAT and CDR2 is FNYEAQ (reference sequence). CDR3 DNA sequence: TGTGCTAGCAGCTTAGTTGAGACAGGGAAAGGAGAGACCCAGTACTTC. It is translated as CASSLVETGKGETQYF.

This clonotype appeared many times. In DNA, the CDR3 is TGTGCCAGCAGCCAGACAGTTACCTCTAACTATGGCTACACCTTC. This codes for CASSQTVTSNYGYTF. The rearrangement joins TRBV3-1 to TRBJ1-2, with D perhaps TRBD1 (5 bases). The CDR3 length is 15 residues. With 3 bases removed from V and 0 bases from J, the gap between germline ends came to 11 bases. Germline CDR1 LGHDT, CDR2 YNNKEL (reference sequence).

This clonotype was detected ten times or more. The CDR3 spells CATSRDIAGAEQFF. The CDR3 DNA reads as TGTGCCACCAGCAGAGATATAGCGGGGGCAGAGCAGTTCTTC. The J gene is TRBJ2-1, the V gene TRBV15, with 9 bases lining up with TRBD2. CDR1 is LNHNV, CDR2 YYDKDF, per germline (reference sequence). The CDR3 is made up of 14 amino acids. V lost 0 bases, J lost 10 bases, and 4 bases stayed unmatched.

This chain's CDR3 is CATSRGKKNTEAFF. The CDR3, as DNA: TGTGCCACCAGCAGAGGAAAAAAGAACACTGAAGCTTTCTTT. The chain joins TRBV15 to TRBJ1-1; D remains unclear. The CDR3 is made up of 14 amino acids. Looked up from germline, CDR1 is LNHNV and CDR2 is YYDKDF (reference sequence). V was trimmed by 1 base and J by 1 base, leaving 7 bases between them.

As DNA, the CDR3 is TGCGCCAGCAGCACGGGACTAGCGGGAGTCCCCGCCACAGATACGCAGTATTTT. This codes for CASSTGLAGVPATDTQYF. The rearrangement uses TRBV5-1 and TRBJ2-3; TRBD2 agrees at 14 bases. CDR3 length: 18 amino acids. With 4 bases clipped from V and 2 bases from J, the junction kept 9 bases outside the gene matches. Per the germline V gene, CDR1 is SGHRS and CDR2 is YFSETQ.

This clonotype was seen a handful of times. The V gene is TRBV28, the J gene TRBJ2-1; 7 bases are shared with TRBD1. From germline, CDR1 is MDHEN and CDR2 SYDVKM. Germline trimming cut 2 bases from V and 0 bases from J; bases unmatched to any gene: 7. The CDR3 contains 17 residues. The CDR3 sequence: CASSLGTAGDSYNEQFF. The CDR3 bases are TGTGCCAGCAGTTTAGGGACAGCCGGGGACTCCTACAATGAGCAGTTCTTC. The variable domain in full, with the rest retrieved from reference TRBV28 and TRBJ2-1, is DVKVTQSSRYLVKRTGEKVFLECVQDMDHENMFWYRQDPGLGLRLIYFSYDVKMKEKGDIPEGYSVSREKKERFSLILESASTNQTSMYLCASSLGTAGDSYNEQFFGPGTRLTVL.

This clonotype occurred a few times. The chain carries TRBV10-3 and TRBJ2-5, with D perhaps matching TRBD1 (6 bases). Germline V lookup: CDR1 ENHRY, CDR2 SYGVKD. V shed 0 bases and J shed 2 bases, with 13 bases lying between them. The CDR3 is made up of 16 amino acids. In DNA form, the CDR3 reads TGTGCCATCAGTGAGTCGTCCGGGACAAAACAAGAGACCCAGTACTTC. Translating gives CAISESSGTKQETQYF.

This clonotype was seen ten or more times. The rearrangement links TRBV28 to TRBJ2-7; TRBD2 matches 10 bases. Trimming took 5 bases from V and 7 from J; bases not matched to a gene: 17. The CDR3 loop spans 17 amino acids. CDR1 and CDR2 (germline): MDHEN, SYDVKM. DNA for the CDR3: TGTGCCAGCAGTCCCTCTTCAGCGGGAGGGCCGTTTTTTGAGCAGTACTTC. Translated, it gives CASSPSSAGGPFFEQYF.

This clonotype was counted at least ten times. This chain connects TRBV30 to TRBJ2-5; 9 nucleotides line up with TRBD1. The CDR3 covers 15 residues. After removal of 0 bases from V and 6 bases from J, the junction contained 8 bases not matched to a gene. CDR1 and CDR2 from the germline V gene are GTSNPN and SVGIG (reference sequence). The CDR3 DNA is TGTGCCTGGAGTGTACTTGGGACAGGGAGGCAGACCCAGTACTTC. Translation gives CAWSVLGTGRQTQYF. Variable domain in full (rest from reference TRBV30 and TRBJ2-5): SQTIHQWPATLVQPVGSPLSLECTVEGTSNPNLYWYRQAAGRGLQLLFYSVGIGQISSEVPQNLSASRPQDRQFILSSKKLLLSDSGFYLCAWSVLGTGRQTQYFGPGTRLLVL.